These T cell receptor beta chains were read from a single sample in a study of early T cells in non-severe SARS-CoV-2 infection. MiXCR was run by TCRdb on the 5' RACE reads, yielding one entry per CDR3 protein. The data hold roughly 65,000 distinct CDR3 sequences, with about a tenth observed a single time. The sample was whole blood. These receptors were obtained from an adult who was a healthcare worker with PCR-confirmed SARS-CoV-2 infection or an uninfected control (not recorded which). CDR3s include the opening cysteine and the closing phenylalanine or tryptophan. A D gene is named only where the DNA matches it firmly. Not all rows give a size; the values are once, few, many and, for expanded clones, a class.

v_call: TRBV6-6; clone_size: few; d_call: TRBD2; j_call: TRBJ2-1; cdr3_aa: CASRSDIAGGMDEQFF; cdr3_nt: TGTGCCAGCAGATCAGACATAGCGGGAGGTATGGATGAGCAGTTCTTC
v_call: TRBV14; clone_size: NA; d_call: NA; j_call: TRBJ2-7; cdr3_aa: CASSQVARHEQYF; cdr3_nt: TGTGCCAGCAGCCAAGTCGCCAGGCACGAGCAGTACTTC
v_call: TRBV5-1; clone_size: NA; d_call: NA; j_call: TRBJ2-3; cdr3_aa: CASSLDGSADTQYF; cdr3_nt: TGCGCCAGCAGCTTGGATGGGTCAGCGGATACGCAGTATTTT
v_call: TRBV5-1; clone_size: few; d_call: NA; j_call: TRBJ2-3; cdr3_aa: CASHLSIGASTDTQYF; cdr3_nt: TGCGCCAGCCACCTTTCCATCGGGGCTAGCACAGATACGCAGTATTTT
v_call: TRBV5-1; clone_size: NA; d_call: TRBD2; j_call: TRBJ2-3; cdr3_aa: CASSAGLAEDTQYF; cdr3_nt: TGCGCCAGCAGCGCCGGACTAGCGGAAGATACGCAGTATTTT
v_call: TRBV20-1; clone_size: NA; d_call: NA; j_call: TRBJ2-1; cdr3_aa: CSARDHRGINEQFF; cdr3_nt: TGCAGTGCTAGAGATCATCGCGGTATCAATGAGCAGTTCTTC
v_call: TRBV27; clone_size: NA; d_call: TRBD2; j_call: TRBJ2-3; cdr3_aa: CASSLTLAGTDTQYF; cdr3_nt: TGTGCCAGCAGTTTAACGCTAGCGGGCACAGATACGCAGTATTTT
v_call: TRBV4-1; clone_size: few; d_call: TRBD1; j_call: TRBJ1-4; cdr3_aa: CASSQNRGEKLFF; cdr3_nt: TGCGCCAGCAGCCAGAACAGGGGGGAAAAACTGTTTTTT
v_call: TRBV9; clone_size: NA; d_call: NA; j_call: TRBJ1-4; cdr3_aa: CASSNPPEKLFF; cdr3_nt: TGTGCCAGCAGCAATCCACCAGAGAAACTGTTTTTT
v_call: TRBV20-1; clone_size: NA; d_call: TRBD2; j_call: TRBJ2-3; cdr3_aa: CSARISGADTQYF; cdr3_nt: TGCAGTGCTAGAATTAGCGGGGCCGATACGCAGTATTTT
v_call: TRBV12-3/TRBV12-4; clone_size: many; d_call: TRBD1; j_call: TRBJ1-1; cdr3_aa: CASNSRPGTGANTEAFF; cdr3_nt: TGTGCCAGCAATTCGCGTCCCGGGACAGGCGCGAACACTGAAGCTTTCTTT
v_call: TRBV7-2; clone_size: many; d_call: NA; j_call: TRBJ2-1; cdr3_aa: CASSISSYNEQFF; cdr3_nt: TGTGCCAGCAGCATCAGCTCCTACAATGAGCAGTTCTTC
v_call: TRBV25-1; clone_size: NA; d_call: NA; j_call: TRBJ2-1; cdr3_aa: CASSTAGHNEQFF; cdr3_nt: TGTGCCAGCAGTACAGCGGGCCACAATGAGCAGTTCTTC
v_call: TRBV20-1; clone_size: few; d_call: NA; j_call: TRBJ2-1; cdr3_aa: CSANVPAPGTYNEQFF; cdr3_nt: TGCAGTGCTAACGTCCCCGCCCCCGGGACCTACAATGAGCAGTTCTTC
v_call: TRBV14; clone_size: many; d_call: NA; j_call: TRBJ2-1; cdr3_aa: CASSRAGNFYNEQFF; cdr3_nt: TGTGCCAGCAGCCGGGCGGGGAATTTCTACAATGAGCAGTTCTTC
v_call: TRBV11-2; clone_size: many; d_call: TRBD2; j_call: TRBJ2-3; cdr3_aa: CASSQSPLAGGGTDTQYF; cdr3_nt: TGTGCCAGCAGCCAGTCCCCACTAGCGGGAGGTGGGACAGATACGCAGTATTTT
v_call: TRBV6-2/TRBV6-3; clone_size: NA; d_call: TRBD1; j_call: TRBJ1-2; cdr3_aa: CASSQYGPGQAYGYTF; cdr3_nt: TGTGCCAGCAGCCAATATGGGCCGGGACAGGCCTATGGCTACACCTTC
v_call: TRBV7-9; clone_size: NA; d_call: NA; j_call: TRBJ1-1; cdr3_aa: CASSIDQNTEAFF; cdr3_nt: TGTGCCAGCAGCATAGATCAGAACACTGAAGCTTTCTTT
v_call: TRBV27; clone_size: few; d_call: NA; j_call: TRBJ2-5; cdr3_aa: CASSLLRGETQYF; cdr3_nt: TGTGCCAGCAGTTTATTAAGGGGAGAGACCCAGTACTTC
v_call: TRBV6-5; clone_size: NA; d_call: NA; j_call: TRBJ1-5; cdr3_aa: CASGEPHQPQHF; cdr3_nt: TGTGCCAGCGGGGAGCCACATCAGCCCCAGCATTTT
v_call: TRBV7-8; clone_size: few; d_call: NA; j_call: TRBJ1-4; cdr3_aa: CASSLVSARGEKLFF; cdr3_nt: TGTGCCAGCAGCTTAGTTTCGGCAAGAGGCGAAAAACTGTTTTTT
v_call: TRBV27; clone_size: few; d_call: NA; j_call: TRBJ2-7; cdr3_aa: CASSFGGGYEQYF; cdr3_nt: TGTGCCAGCAGTTTTGGCGGCGGATACGAGCAGTACTTC
v_call: TRBV20-1; clone_size: few; d_call: NA; j_call: TRBJ2-7; cdr3_aa: CSARDLGHEQYF; cdr3_nt: TGCAGTGCTAGAGATCTTGGCCACGAGCAGTACTTC
v_call: TRBV7-6; clone_size: few; d_call: NA; j_call: TRBJ2-3; cdr3_aa: CASSRLVSLTDTQYF; cdr3_nt: TGTGCCAGCAGCAGACTAGTATCGTTGACAGATACGCAGTATTTT
v_call: TRBV20-1; clone_size: few; d_call: TRBD1; j_call: TRBJ2-1; cdr3_aa: CSADRGTYNEQFF; cdr3_nt: TGCAGTGCTGACAGGGGAACATACAATGAGCAGTTCTTC
v_call: TRBV20-1; clone_size: few; d_call: NA; j_call: TRBJ1-4; cdr3_aa: CSARSRGEKLFF; cdr3_nt: TGCAGTGCTAGAAGCCGGGGGGAAAAACTGTTTTTT
v_call: TRBV7-9; clone_size: NA; d_call: NA; j_call: TRBJ2-1; cdr3_aa: CASSLALAWFF; cdr3_nt: TGTGCCAGCAGCTTAGCCCTAGCCTGGTTCTTC
v_call: TRBV28; clone_size: few; d_call: TRBD1; j_call: TRBJ2-7; cdr3_aa: CASLLRDSYEQYF; cdr3_nt: TGTGCCAGCCTTCTCCGGGACAGCTACGAGCAGTACTTC
v_call: TRBV11-2; clone_size: few; d_call: NA; j_call: TRBJ2-6; cdr3_aa: CASSLERVGANVLTF; cdr3_nt: TGTGCCAGCAGCTTAGAAAGAGTCGGGGCCAACGTCCTGACTTTC
v_call: TRBV28; clone_size: few; d_call: NA; j_call: TRBJ2-3; cdr3_aa: CASRTGTSGDTQYF; cdr3_nt: TGTGCCAGCAGAACCGGGACGTCGGGAGATACGCAGTATTTT
v_call: TRBV9; clone_size: many; d_call: NA; j_call: TRBJ2-7; cdr3_aa: CASSGLTDEQYF; cdr3_nt: TGTGCCAGCAGCGGGCTAACGGACGAGCAGTACTTC
v_call: TRBV7-9; clone_size: few; d_call: NA; j_call: TRBJ2-3; cdr3_aa: CASSFIAGVTDTQYF; cdr3_nt: TGTGCCAGCAGCTTCATAGCAGGAGTCACAGATACGCAGTATTTT
v_call: TRBV18; clone_size: few; d_call: TRBD1; j_call: TRBJ1-3; cdr3_aa: CASSPPVTGGSGNTIYF; cdr3_nt: TGTGCCAGCTCACCACCTGTAACAGGGGGCAGTGGAAACACCATATATTTT
v_call: TRBV20-1; clone_size: few; d_call: NA; j_call: TRBJ1-1; cdr3_aa: CSARGTGFTEAFF; cdr3_nt: TGCAGTGCTAGGGGTACAGGATTCACTGAAGCTTTCTTT
v_call: TRBV5-4; clone_size: few; d_call: NA; j_call: TRBJ1-3; cdr3_aa: CASSLGNPGSENTIYF; cdr3_nt: TGTGCCAGCAGCTTGGGAAACCCTGGCTCTGAAAACACCATATATTTT
v_call: TRBV20-1; clone_size: many; d_call: TRBD2; j_call: TRBJ2-7; cdr3_aa: CSARGLAGPYEQYF; cdr3_nt: TGCAGTGCTAGGGGACTAGCGGGCCCCTACGAGCAGTACTTC
v_call: TRBV19; clone_size: few; d_call: NA; j_call: TRBJ1-3; cdr3_aa: CASSPIRDRNTIYF; cdr3_nt: TGTGCCAGTAGTCCAATCCGGGACCGAAACACCATATATTTT
v_call: TRBV11-2; clone_size: NA; d_call: TRBD1; j_call: TRBJ2-7; cdr3_aa: CASSIQGQGRTMQYF; cdr3_nt: TGTGCCAGCAGTATCCAAGGACAGGGGCGTACTATGCAGTACTTC
v_call: TRBV28; clone_size: NA; d_call: TRBD1; j_call: TRBJ2-5; cdr3_aa: CASSFQDRAVF; cdr3_nt: TGTGCCAGCAGTTTCCAAGACAGGGCCGTTTTC
v_call: TRBV11-2; clone_size: NA; d_call: TRBD1; j_call: TRBJ1-2; cdr3_aa: CASSGQETRNNYGYTF; cdr3_nt: TGTGCCAGCAGTGGACAGGAGACGAGGAATAACTATGGCTACACCTTC
v_call: TRBV29-1; clone_size: NA; d_call: NA; j_call: TRBJ1-3; cdr3_aa: CSVDPDPGNTIYF; cdr3_nt: TGCAGCGTTGACCCGGACCCAGGCAACACCATATATTTT
v_call: TRBV5-1; clone_size: many; d_call: NA; j_call: TRBJ1-2; cdr3_aa: CASSFGGTGNYGYTF; cdr3_nt: TGCGCCAGCAGCTTTGGAGGGACCGGGAACTATGGCTACACCTTC
v_call: TRBV20-1; clone_size: NA; d_call: NA; j_call: TRBJ1-4; cdr3_aa: CSARDSAGNEKLFF; cdr3_nt: TGCAGTGCTAGAGATTCGGCAGGGAATGAAAAACTGTTTTTT
v_call: TRBV11-1; clone_size: NA; d_call: TRBD2; j_call: TRBJ2-1; cdr3_aa: CASSLRRTSGYNEQFF; cdr3_nt: TGTGCCAGCAGTCTTCGGAGGACTAGCGGGTACAATGAGCAGTTCTTC
v_call: TRBV6-6; clone_size: NA; d_call: TRBD2; j_call: TRBJ2-5; cdr3_aa: CASSYRLAGEGSMKETQYF; cdr3_nt: TGTGCCAGCAGTTACCGACTAGCGGGAGAGGGTAGTATGAAGGAGACCCAGTACTTC
v_call: TRBV27; clone_size: NA; d_call: NA; j_call: TRBJ1-1; cdr3_aa: CASSLGPANEAFF; cdr3_nt: TGTGCCAGCAGTTTAGGCCCGGCGAATGAAGCTTTCTTT
v_call: TRBV7-9; clone_size: few; d_call: NA; j_call: TRBJ2-7; cdr3_aa: CASSRDFSYEQYF; cdr3_nt: TGTGCCAGCAGCCGGGACTTCTCCTACGAGCAGTACTTC
v_call: TRBV12-3/TRBV12-4; clone_size: many; d_call: NA; j_call: TRBJ2-3; cdr3_aa: CASSLLRRDTQYF; cdr3_nt: TGTGCCAGCAGTTTACTTCGAAGGGATACGCAGTATTTT
v_call: TRBV27; clone_size: few; d_call: NA; j_call: TRBJ1-4; cdr3_aa: CASSLSRPRVTANEKLFF; cdr3_nt: TGTGCCAGCAGTTTATCCCGCCCACGCGTGACAGCGAATGAAAAACTGTTTTTT
v_call: TRBV7-2; clone_size: many; d_call: TRBD1; j_call: TRBJ2-7; cdr3_aa: CASSGRQGNAAEQYF; cdr3_nt: TGTGCCAGCAGCGGGCGACAGGGAAATGCGGCCGAGCAGTACTTC
v_call: TRBV7-7; clone_size: many; d_call: TRBD1; j_call: TRBJ2-2; cdr3_aa: CASSLGQSPNTGELFF; cdr3_nt: TGTGCCAGCAGCTTGGGACAGTCCCCTAACACCGGGGAGCTGTTTTTT
v_call: TRBV28; clone_size: few; d_call: TRBD1; j_call: TRBJ1-1; cdr3_aa: CASSLPRQGRAEAFF; cdr3_nt: TGTGCCAGCAGTCTCCCCCGACAGGGGAGGGCTGAAGCTTTCTTT
v_call: TRBV28; clone_size: NA; d_call: TRBD2; j_call: TRBJ2-1; cdr3_aa: CASSPGTGTSGSNEQFF; cdr3_nt: TGTGCCAGCAGTCCCGGGACAGGGACTAGCGGGAGCAATGAGCAGTTCTTC
v_call: TRBV2; clone_size: NA; d_call: NA; j_call: TRBJ2-5; cdr3_aa: CASRGQTETQYF; cdr3_nt: TGTGCCAGCAGAGGACAGACGGAGACCCAGTACTTC
v_call: TRBV28; clone_size: many; d_call: NA; j_call: TRBJ1-2; cdr3_aa: CASSLVQESGGYTF; cdr3_nt: TGTGCCAGCAGTTTAGTACAGGAGTCTGGAGGCTACACCTTC